This T cell receptor beta chain was identified in a study of blood T cell repertoires in COVID-19. As for the study in general: Spain, Italy and the United States supplied samples that represented acute and convalescent COVID-19.

CDR3 length: 11 residues. Trimming removed 5 bases at V and 9 bases at J, with 13 bases between. The germline CDR1 and CDR2 sequences are GTSNPN and SVGIG (reference sequence). Followed longitudinally, the Seattle patients had been enrolled during active infection. This table comes from immunoSEQ multiplex PCR, and its TCRdb copy is limited to in-frame clones, with some not included. The table lists roughly 160,000 clones, around 84% of them singletons. Sequenced material: peripheral blood. The V and J genes are TRBV30 and TRBJ1-1; D is undetermined. This TCR derives from a woman aged 45-65 years with COVID-19, enrolled during active disease. CDR3 protein: CAWSGFTQAFF. The CDR3 DNA reads TGTGCCTGGTCGGGATTCACCCAAGCTTTCTTT.